This T cell receptor beta chain was sequenced for a study of CD8+ T cells in alopecia areata. In germline, CDR1 is SGHRS, CDR2 YFSETQ. Trimming removed 4 bases at V and 1 base at J, with 13 bases between. The CDR3 contains 15 residues. Reverse transcription of extracted RNA yielded cDNA, which provided the sequencing template. TCRdb's table, derived via immunoSEQ multiplex PCR, lists solely in-frame clones and lacks some. The sample includes more than 110,000 clones, roughly 64% of them seen just once. The receptor was derived from a human donor with alopecia areata. The chain couples TRBV5-1 to TRBJ2-3, with D perhaps TRBD1 or TRBD2 (5 bases each). Sequences were derived from CD4+ T cells sorted from blood, sampled at week 0. CDR3 residues: CASSGTGDRTDTQYF. DNA of the CDR3: TGCGCCAGCAGCGGAACCGGGGACCGCACAGATACGCAGTATTTT. Full variable domain (missing parts from reference TRBV5-1 and TRBJ2-3): KAGVTQTPRYLIKTRGQQVTLSCSPISGHRSVSWYQQTPGQGLQFLFEYFSETQRNKGNFPGRFSGRQFSNSRSEMNVSTLELGDSALYLCASSGTGDRTDTQYFGPGTRLTVL.